This T cell receptor beta chain was recorded in a study of CD8+ T cells in alopecia areata. Across the whole study: Patients given treatment had severity scored by the percentage of scalp area affected.

Germline-derived CDR1 and CDR2 are SQVTM and ANQGSEA. V shed 3 bases and J shed 5 bases, with 11 bases lying between them. The CDR3 covers 12 residues. Noted treatment: oral pan-JAK inhibitor, 5-10 mg twice daily. Sequencing relied on a cDNA template that was reverse transcribed from extracted RNA. Only in-frame clones appear in the TCRdb table, and some are missing; sequencing was by immunoSEQ multiplex PCR. The data show under 130,000 clones, over 75% seen once. The origin of this receptor is a human donor with alopecia areata. The chain has TRBV29-1 and TRBJ2-7; D is perhaps TRBD1 (5 bases). Sequenced here: CD8+ T cells sorted from blood, sampled between weeks 30 and 35, from a patient treated with tofacitinib. The CDR3 here is CSVEGQNDEQYF. CDR3 nucleotide sequence: TGCAGCGTTGAGGGGCAGAACGACGAGCAGTACTTC.